The clone carrying this TCR beta chain was detected ten times or more. The antigen is unknown. The authors used template switching to add a universal primer site and gave cDNA unique molecular identifiers. In TCRdb, the 5' RACE reads were re-called with MiXCR into one record per CDR3 protein. The sample lists 200,000 to 300,000 distinct CDR3 sequences, approximately 11% occurring once. The sample is drawn from a study of identical twins. Study results and limitations: Insertion counts were lower in abundant cord blood beta clonotypes, a trend that memory repertoires did not show. The authors noted that invariant MAIT and iNKT cells could partly confound zero-insertion analyses.

Healthy Caucasian individuals made up all the donors. Germline V gene data show CDR1 as SQVTM and CDR2 as ANQGSEA. CDR3 length equals 15 residues. Unmatched junction bases numbered 10, after V lost 4 bases and J lost 8 bases. The sample also formed part of further work on yellow fever vaccine responses in identical twins.

This TCR was recovered from a woman younger than 30 in good health. The sequencing sample was made of memory (CD45RO+) T cells sorted from blood. The chain combines TRBV29-1 with TRBJ2-1; TRBD1 matches 11 bases. This chain's CDR3 is CSVASGTGGGYEQFF. The DNA for the CDR3 is TGCAGCGTTGCCTCCGGGACAGGGGGTGGCTATGAGCAGTTCTTC.